What follows are 23 T cell receptor beta chains derived from one specimen sequenced in a study of cytomegalovirus exposure and HLA in healthy donors. The PCR ran on 60 Vbeta and 13 Jbeta primers. The repertoire was sequenced with immunoSEQ multiplex PCR; TCRdb's copy has only in-frame clones and lacks some. The sample includes about 180,000 clones, around 80% of them seen just once. Sequencing was performed on PBMCs. The receptors were gathered from a woman aged 35 to 49 in good health and CMV-seronegative.

V and J are TRBV11-3 and TRBJ1-1; weak D call: TRBD1 (5 bases). Germline CDR1 is SGHNT and CDR2 is YENEEA. The germline V and J ends were trimmed by 0 bases and 3 bases, with 5 bases remaining between them. The CDR3 totals 13 residues. The CDR3, as DNA: TGTGCCAGCAGCTTAGAAGGGGACACTGAAGCTTTCTTT. This gives the protein CASSLEGDTEAFF.

The rearrangement links TRBV15 to TRBJ2-1; 8 bases agree with TRBD1. This CDR3 is built from 15 residues. J gave up 9 bases and V 4 bases, and 11 bases lay outside the gene matches. Germline V CDR1 and CDR2: LNHNV, YYDKDF (reference sequence). DNA of the CDR3: TGTGCCACCAGCACGGCCGGGACAGGCTACGGTGAGCAGTTCTTC. It specifies CATSTAGTGYGEQFF.

This chain uses TRBV19 with TRBJ1-2, with D possibly TRBD1 on 6 matching bases. The CDR3 loop spans 14 amino acids. Germline V gene sequence: CDR1 LNHDA, CDR2 SQIVND (reference sequence). V dropped 6 bases and J dropped 4 bases, with 15 bases sitting between them. In DNA, the CDR3 is TGTGCCAGTAGGGGAACAGACAGGAGCTATGGCTACACCTTC. Translated, it gives CASRGTDRSYGYTF.

This sequence joins TRBV5-6 and TRBJ2-1, with 7 positions matching TRBD2. The CDR3 covers 15 residues. Germline CDR1 reads SGHDT; CDR2 reads YYEEEE. The J segment lost 6 bases and the V segment lost 4 bases, leaving 10 bases of the junction unmatched. The CDR3 protein is CASSLGGRMGNEQFF. As DNA, the CDR3 is TGTGCCAGCAGCCTGGGAGGGAGGATGGGCAATGAGCAGTTCTTC. The variable domain in full, completed from reference TRBV5-6 and TRBJ2-1, reads DAGVTQSPTHLIKTRGQQVTLRCSPKSGHDTVSWYQQALGQGPQFIFQYYEEEERQRGNFPDRFSGHQFPNYSSELNVNALLLGDSALYLCASSLGGRMGNEQFFGPGTRLTVL.

This chain connects TRBV29-1 to TRBJ2-5, with TRBD1 identical over 7 bases. The DNA end is more similar to TRBJ2-7, so the J call may be wrong. The germline gives CDR1 SQVTM, CDR2 ANQGSEA. CDR3 length equals 11 residues. CDR3 sequence reads: CSVGQAYEQYF. CDR3 DNA sequence: TGCAGCGTAGGACAGGCCTACGAGCAGTACTTC.

V and J are TRBV5-5 and TRBJ2-6; possible D gene TRBD1, 6 bases. The V end was cut by 0 bases, the J end by 0 bases, with 7 bases between. The length of the CDR3 is 16 residues. CDR1 and CDR2 (germline): SGHKS, YYEKEE (reference sequence). CDR3 region: CASSLGGGSGANVLTF. The DNA of the CDR3 is TGTGCCAGCAGCTTGGGAGGGGGCTCTGGGGCCAACGTCCTGACTTTC.

This chain connects TRBV28 to TRBJ1-5, with D maybe TRBD1 (5 bases). The V gene's germline CDR1 is MDHEN and CDR2 SYDVKM. This CDR3 contains 14 residues. Trimming removed 3 bases at V and 10 bases at J, with 16 bases between. The chain's CDR3 is CASSFRVSGGPQHF. The CDR3 DNA sequence: TGTGCCAGCAGTTTTAGGGTTTCGGGGGGACCCCAGCATTTT.

This clone came up a few times. The rearrangement joins TRBV12-5 to TRBJ2-2; the match to TRBD1 covers 8 bases. Germline V lookup: CDR1 LGHNT, CDR2 FRNRAP. The CDR3 has 15 amino acids. Trimming at V came to 6 bases and at J to 5 bases, leaving 8 bases not matched to a gene. The chain's CDR3 is CASGLDRARTGELFF. The CDR3 nucleotides are TGTGCTAGTGGCCTGGACAGGGCACGAACCGGGGAGCTGTTTTTT.

This clone has only one observation. This chain joins TRBV2 and TRBJ2-2, with D tentatively TRBD1 (5 bases). The CDR3 length is 13 residues. V lost 6 bases and J lost 10, with 15 bases in between. CDR1 is SNHLY, CDR2 FYNNEI, per germline. The chain's CDR3 is CASRQDKLSELFF. CDR3 nucleotide sequence: TGTGCCAGCAGGCAGGACAAACTCTCGGAGCTGTTTTTT.

This chain links TRBV18 with TRBJ1-1, with 8 bases fitting TRBD1. V was clipped by 3 bases and J by 0 bases; unmatched bases: 6. Germline CDR1 reads KGHSH; CDR2 reads LQKENI. The CDR3 sequence is 16 residues long. Here the CDR3 DNA reads TGTGCCAGCTCACCCTCGACAGGGGCCCTGAACACTGAAGCTTTCTTT. Encoded protein: CASSPSTGALNTEAFF. The full variable domain, completed using reference TRBV18 and TRBJ1-1, is NAGVMQNPRHLVRRRGQEARLRCSPMKGHSHVYWYRQLPEEGLKFMVYLQKENIIDESGMPKERFSAEFPKEGPSILRIQQVVRGDSAAYFCASSPSTGALNTEAFFGQGTRLTVV.

The chain carries TRBV2 and TRBJ1-1, with TRBD1 matching 8 bases. Germline CDR1 SNHLY, CDR2 FYNNEI. J lost 0 bases, V lost 5 bases, and 8 bases had no gene match. This CDR3 comprises 16 residues. The CDR3 DNA is TGTGCCAGCAGTACTGGACAGGGCCCCATGAACACTGAAGCTTTCTTT. Its protein is CASSTGQGPMNTEAFF.

The chain employs TRBV6-6 and TRBJ2-1; D perhaps matches TRBD1 (6 bases). V lost 0 bases and J lost 6, with 15 bases in between. CDR1 and CDR2 (germline): MNHNY, SVGAGI (reference sequence). The CDR3 is made up of 16 amino acids. Here the CDR3 DNA reads TGTGCCAGCAGTTACTCGTCACAGGGTTTGGGCAATGAGCAGTTCTTC. It is translated as CASSYSSQGLGNEQFF.

The chain has TRBV25-1 and TRBJ1-2; D gene unclear. The germline V gene has CDR1 MGHDK and CDR2 SYGVNS. V lost 2 bases to trimming and J lost 1 base, with 11 bases between them. The CDR3 spans 15 residues. The CDR3 is CASSENTNNNYGYTF. For the CDR3, the DNA is TGTGCCAGCAGTGAAAATACTAATAATAACTATGGCTACACCTTC.

The chain has TRBV12-5 and TRBJ2-1, with no clear D. The germline V gene has CDR1 LGHNT and CDR2 FRNRAP. The CDR3 contains 11 residues. Between the trimmed V and J ends, which lost 6 bases and 9 bases, there was a span of 9 bases. The CDR3 DNA reads TGTGCTAGTGGCAGAGACACTGAGCAGTTCTTC. Translating gives CASGRDTEQFF.

This chain connects TRBV4-1 to TRBJ1-6, with D tentatively TRBD1 (6 bases). The ends were cut back, 3 bases at V and 14 bases at J, with 17 bases in the middle. Germline V gives CDR1 MGHRA, CDR2 YSYEKL. This CDR3 has 14 residues. CDR3 DNA sequence: TGCGCCAGCAGCCAGGACAGACAGAAAAAGGCCCTCCACTTT. This gives the protein CASSQDRQKKALHF.

There are a few counts of this clone. V is TRBV7-9 and J is TRBJ1-6; 11 bases map to TRBD1. The CDR3 consists of 15 residues. Germline CDR1 reads SEHNR; CDR2 reads FQNEAQ (reference sequence). J lost 7 bases, V lost 5 bases, and 4 bases had no gene match. The CDR3 nucleotides are TGTGCCAGCAGCGGGACAGGGGGGCTGAATTCACCCCTCCACTTT. Encoded protein: CASSGTGGLNSPLHF.

V gene TRBV19 combines with J gene TRBJ2-2; the match to TRBD2 covers 8 bases. The CDR3 has 16 amino acids. V was pared by 3 bases and J by 1 base, with 4 bases of the junction left unmatched. Looked up from germline, CDR1 is LNHDA and CDR2 is SQIVND (reference sequence). The CDR3 sequence is CASSIRLAGNTGELFF. CDR3 nucleotides: TGTGCCAGTAGTATCCGGCTAGCGGGGAACACCGGGGAGCTGTTTTTT.

This clone appeared once. The chain links TRBV4-3 to TRBJ2-1, with 8 bases aligning to TRBD2. This CDR3 comprises 16 residues. Germline V gives CDR1 LGHNA, CDR2 YSLEER. J lost 7 bases, V lost 0 bases, and 8 bases had no gene match. CDR3 sequence reads: CASSQDGGLAGNEQFF. DNA of the CDR3: TGCGCCAGCAGCCAAGATGGCGGGCTAGCGGGTAATGAGCAGTTCTTC.

The rearrangement joins TRBV7-2 to TRBJ2-3; D is undetermined. The V gene's germline CDR1 is SGHTA and CDR2 FQGNSA. This CDR3 has 13 amino acids. Deletions cut 5 bases from V and 3 bases from J, with 9 bases between. The CDR3 reads CASSPQATDTQYF. The CDR3 DNA reads as TGTGCCAGCAGCCCCCAGGCGACAGATACGCAGTATTTT. The whole variable domain, filled in from reference TRBV7-2 and TRBJ2-3, reads GAGVSQSPSNKVTEKGKDVELRCDPISGHTALYWYRQSLGQGLEFLIYFQGNSAPDKSGLPSDRFSAERTGGSVSTLTIQRTQQEDSAVYLCASSPQATDTQYFGPGTRLTVL.

This chain joins TRBV6-5 and TRBJ2-1; 8 nucleotides align to TRBD2. Germline trimming cut 4 bases from V and 1 base from J; bases unmatched to any gene: 6. The CDR3 contains 16 residues. Germline CDR1 reads MNHEY; CDR2 reads SVGAGI. This CDR3 reads CASSSFSGASYNEQFF. In DNA form, the CDR3 reads TGTGCCAGCAGTTCTTTTAGCGGGGCTTCCTACAATGAGCAGTTCTTC.

The V gene is TRBV4-1, the J gene TRBJ2-2; TRBD1 might be the D (5 bases). The V gene's germline CDR1 is MGHRA and CDR2 YSYEKL. The CDR3 sequence is 16 residues long. The V and J ends lost 3 bases and 3 bases respectively, with 14 bases between them. The CDR3 reads CASSQGSRADTGELFF. The CDR3 region has the DNA TGCGCCAGCAGCCAGGGGTCCAGGGCCGACACCGGGGAGCTGTTTTTT.

The chain couples TRBV5-1 to TRBJ2-3, with 9 bases aligning to TRBD2. V lost 4 bases, J lost 5 bases, and 8 bases stayed unmatched. The CDR3 is 15 residues long. The germline gives CDR1 SGHRS, CDR2 YFSETQ. The CDR3 DNA reads TGCGCCAGCAGCAGGGAATTAGCGGGGGTAGATACGCAGTATTTT. It is translated as CASSRELAGVDTQYF.

As DNA, the CDR3 is TGTGCCAGCAGTCTAGGAACCGGCACAGATACGCAGTATTTT. Translating it yields CASSLGTGTDTQYF. The chain uses TRBV11-3 and TRBJ2-3, with D hard to call. Trimming removed 6 bases from V and 1 base from J, with 11 bases in between. The germline gives CDR1 SGHNT, CDR2 YENEEA. CDR3 length equals 14 residues.